The clone carrying this T cell receptor beta chain was picked up a small number of times. The antigen remains undetermined. A sample-barcoded 5' primer and a J-beta primer mix were used in a second PCR of roughly 6 to 11 cycles. TCRdb passed the 5' RACE reads through MiXCR, listing each CDR3 protein once. The sample lists hundreds of thousands of distinct CDR3 sequences; approximately 65% were seen once. The germline V and J ends were trimmed by 6 bases and 2 bases, with 8 bases remaining between them. The CDR3 consists of 12 residues. In germline, CDR1 is MNHEY, CDR2 SVGEGT. The sample comes from a study of blood T cells in healthy people across ages. General study results and limits: There was no known CMV status for donors, so expanded clonotype changes were possibly confounded.

The sample comprised blood. The receptor comes from a man aged 25-45 years in good health. The chain uses TRBV6-2 or TRBV6-3 and TRBJ2-7; D is uncertain. The CDR3 coding sequence is TGTGCCAGCAGGGGCGGACCCTACGAGCAGTACTTC. This codes for CASRGGPYEQYF.